These 21 T cell receptor beta chains originate from one sample sequenced in a study of cytomegalovirus exposure and HLA in healthy donors. PCR primers comprised 60 Vbeta and 13 Jbeta primers. Assay used: immunoSEQ multiplex PCR; TCRdb lists only in-frame clones, some missing. Seen here are 130,000 or so clones, around 8.5% observed once, and the top ten hold 5% to 7%. Sequencing was carried out using PBMCs. The receptors come from a man aged 40-50 years in good health and CMV-seronegative.

Of note for this clone: This specimen includes other DNA sequences encoding the same CDR3. The genes are TRBV6-5 and TRBJ1-6, with D maybe TRBD1 (6 bases). Deletions cut 6 bases from V and 4 bases from J, with 10 bases between. This CDR3 contains 14 residues. Germline CDR1 is MNHEY and CDR2 is SVGAGI. As DNA, the CDR3 is TGTGCCAGCAGGAGGGGGGGATATAATTCACCCCTCCACTTT. The encoded protein is CASRRGGYNSPLHF.

The table lists this clone with a few counts. The junction does not match germline at one end; this may be a read error. The chain couples TRBV7-9 to TRBJ2-1; tentative D call: TRBD2 (5 bases). Per the germline V gene, CDR1 is SEHNR and CDR2 is FQNEAQ (reference sequence). CDR3 length: 16 amino acids. CDR3 residues: CASSLAVRPMDNEQFF. The CDR3 nucleotides are TGTGCCAGCAGCCTAGCAGTGCGCCCAATGGACAATGAGCAGTTCTTC.

V and J are TRBV6-1 and TRBJ1-5, with D maybe TRBD1 (6 bases). This CDR3 has 12 residues. The germline V gene encodes CDR1 MNHNS and CDR2 SASEGT. V lost 8 bases and J 4 bases, leaving 9 bases between the germline ends. CDR3 sequence reads: CASLTGNQPQHF. The CDR3 region has the DNA TGTGCCAGCCTAACAGGGAATCAGCCCCAGCATTTT.

In its sample, this clone was seen a few times. The chain employs TRBV28 and TRBJ1-2; 7 nucleotides match TRBD1. Germline V gene lookup returns CDR1 MDHEN and CDR2 SYDVKM. Losses at the gene ends were 6 bases for V and 8 bases for J; bases not matched to a gene: 3. The CDR3 length is 11 residues. The CDR3 loop is CASSTGDGYTF. Written as DNA, the CDR3 is TGTGCCAGCAGCACAGGGGACGGCTACACCTTC.

This clone was counted between two and nine times. CDR3 bases: TGTGCCAGCTCAACAACAGAGAACACTGAAGCTTTCTTT. Residues: CASSTTENTEAFF. This rearrangement joins TRBV18 to TRBJ1-1; no clear D. V was cut by 5 bases and J by 1 base, with 8 bases left in between. The CDR3 runs to 13 residues. Per germline, CDR1 KGHSH and CDR2 LQKENI.

This clone showed up just a few times. The V and J genes are TRBV25-1 and TRBJ2-2, with 12 bases lining up with TRBD2. The CDR3 is 15 amino acids. CDR1 and CDR2 (germline): MGHDK, SYGVNS. The trim removed 5 bases at V and 6 bases at J, leaving 4 bases unmatched. In DNA form, the CDR3 reads TGTGCCAGCAGTCGGACTAGCGGGGTGGCCGGGGAGCTGTTTTTT. Translated: CASSRTSGVAGELFF. The full variable domain, in which reference TRBV25-1 and TRBJ2-2 provide the parts outside the CDR3, is EADIYQTPRYLVIGTGKKITLECSQTMGHDKMYWYQQDPGMELHLIHYSYGVNSTEKGDLSSESTVSRIRTEHFPLTLESARPSHTSQYLCASSRTSGVAGELFFGEGSRLTVL.

The V and J genes are TRBV12-5 and TRBJ2-5; tentative D call: TRBD1 (6 bases). The V gene's germline CDR1 is LGHNT and CDR2 FRNRAP. The V end was cut by 6 bases, the J end by 1 base, with 12 bases between. This CDR3 has 14 residues. The CDR3, as DNA: TGTGCTAGTGGCTGGGACATTCCCCAAGAGACCCAGTACTTC. Protein: CASGWDIPQETQYF.

The chain has TRBV19 and TRBJ1-6, with 9 bases matching TRBD1. The germline gives CDR1 LNHDA, CDR2 SQIVND (reference sequence). This CDR3 is built from 19 residues. V lost 4 bases and J lost 0; bases outside the gene matches: 10. CDR3 loop: CASSKGQGSPSSYNSPLHF. The DNA for the CDR3 is TGTGCCAGTAGTAAGGGACAGGGCTCGCCGAGCTCCTATAATTCACCCCTCCACTTT.

The rearrangement links TRBV4-1 to TRBJ2-5; 9 nucleotides align to TRBD1. The germline V gene has CDR1 MGHRA and CDR2 YSYEKL. This CDR3 is built from 19 residues. After removal of 0 bases from V and 2 bases from J, the junction contained 13 bases not matched to a gene. CDR3 residues: CASSQDGGQGPYDQETQYF. The CDR3 DNA sequence: TGCGCCAGCAGCCAAGATGGGGGACAGGGCCCCTATGATCAAGAGACCCAGTACTTC.

The chain is built from TRBV27 and TRBJ2-2; 7 nucleotides align to TRBD1. Germline loops: CDR1 MNHEY, CDR2 SMNVEV (reference sequence). The V gene end was trimmed by 4 bases and the J gene end by 0 bases; junction bases not matched to a gene: 8. The CDR3 has 17 residues. Here the CDR3 reads CASSYDTGVPNTGELFF. The CDR3 DNA is TGTGCCAGCAGTTATGATACAGGGGTCCCGAACACCGGGGAGCTGTTTTTT.

V is TRBV12-1 and J is TRBJ2-5; TRBD1, the D gene given by the table, was not confirmed from the DNA. TRBV12-1 is flagged as a pseudogene. CDR3 length: 15 residues. CDR3 bases: TGTGCCAGCAGCTTAGCTCGGGACAGACAAGAGACCCAGTACTTC. Amino acids: CASSLARDRQETQYF.

The chain links TRBV4-1 to TRBJ2-5; 8 bases are a match to TRBD1. The J call is doubtful: the DNA matches TRBJ2-7 better. Germline V gene sequence: CDR1 MGHRA, CDR2 YSYEKL. This CDR3 spans 15 amino acids. CDR3 sequence reads: CASSQGPGGLYEQYF. CDR3 DNA: TGCGCCAGCAGCCAAGGTCCAGGGGGCTTGTACGAGCAGTACTTC.

This clone was seen a handful of times. V gene TRBV6-1 combines with J gene TRBJ1-2, with D maybe TRBD1 (5 bases). This CDR3 comprises 13 residues. Germline V CDR1 and CDR2: MNHNS, SASEGT. The V and J ends lost 1 base and 4 bases respectively, with 7 bases between them. This chain's CDR3 is CASSEGQGYGYTF. The CDR3 nucleotides are TGTGCCAGCAGTGAAGGTCAGGGCTATGGCTACACCTTC.

This clone occurred a few times. The chain carries TRBV2 and TRBJ2-1; a possible D gene is TRBD2 (5 bases). There are 15 residues in the CDR3. V lost 8 bases and J 5 bases, leaving 19 bases between the germline ends. Germline V gene data show CDR1 as SNHLY and CDR2 as FYNNEI. Here the CDR3 reads CASLRTAFGDNEQFF. DNA for the CDR3: TGTGCCAGCCTCCGGACGGCCTTCGGGGACAATGAGCAGTTCTTC. The full variable domain, rest sourced from reference TRBV2 and TRBJ2-1, is EPEVTQTPSHQVTQMGQEVILRCVPISNHLYFYWYRQILGQKVEFLVSFYNNEISEKSEIFDDQFSVERPDGSNFTLKIRSTKLEDSAMYFCASLRTAFGDNEQFFGPGTRLTVL.

The chain joins TRBV27 to TRBJ2-7; TRBD1 aligns across 7 bases. Germline CDR1 is MNHEY and CDR2 is SMNVEV (reference sequence). This CDR3 contains 13 residues. The junction had 3 bases not matched to a gene; V was cut back by 5 bases and J by 2 bases. The CDR3 spells CASSKGQAYEQYF. In nucleotides, the CDR3 is TGTGCCAGCAGTAAAGGACAGGCCTACGAGCAGTACTTC.

There are a few counts of this clone. The chain recombines TRBV30 with TRBJ2-7, with TRBD2 matching 7 bases. The J segment lost 6 bases and the V segment lost 3 bases, leaving 2 bases of the junction unmatched. This CDR3 comprises 11 residues. Germline CDR1 is GTSNPN and CDR2 is SVGIG (reference sequence). The DNA of the CDR3 is TGTGCCTGGAGCCCGGGGGGCGAGCAGTACTTC. Residues: CAWSPGGEQYF.

This clone was observed a handful of times. The J gene is TRBJ2-7, the V gene TRBV29-1; D may be TRBD1 (6 bases). Between the trimmed V and J ends, which lost 1 base and 2 bases, there was a span of 15 bases. CDR1 and CDR2 from the germline V gene are SQVTM and ANQGSEA. The CDR3 covers 15 residues. The CDR3 loop reads CSVEARDKSTYEQYF. CDR3 sequence (DNA): TGCAGCGTTGAAGCCCGGGACAAAAGTACCTACGAGCAGTACTTC.

The chain combines TRBV25-1 with TRBJ1-6; perhaps TRBD1 as D (5 bases). Trimming pared 4 bases from V and 6 bases from J, leaving 16 bases between. The CDR3 is made up of 16 amino acids. Germline V gives CDR1 MGHDK, CDR2 SYGVNS. The CDR3 coding sequence is TGTGCCAGCAGTGCCCCCTTAGGGGTGGGTAATTCACCCCTCCACTTT. Protein: CASSAPLGVGNSPLHF.

The chain carries TRBV7-2 and TRBJ1-2; a possible D gene is TRBD1 (5 bases). CDR3 size: 13 residues. Germline V gives CDR1 SGHTA, CDR2 FQGNSA. Trimming took off 3 bases at V and 7 bases at J, with 12 bases between the two ends. CDR3 coding DNA: TGTGCCAGCAGCTTCAGGGATTCTCTTGGCTACACCTTC. Translated: CASSFRDSLGYTF.

The CDR3 loop is CASSGTDTNTEAFF. In nucleotides, the CDR3 is TGTGCCAGCTCCGGGACAGATACGAACACTGAAGCTTTCTTT. The rearrangement joins TRBV5-8 to TRBJ1-1, with 7 bases identical to TRBD1. The CDR3 runs to 14 residues. V shed 7 bases, J shed 1 base, and the junction held 7 bases outside the gene matches. Germline CDR1 is SGHTS and CDR2 is YDEGEE.

The chain recombines TRBV7-9 with TRBJ2-5; no firm D call. CDR3 length: 15 residues. CDR1 is SEHNR, CDR2 FQNEAQ, per germline (reference sequence). Trimming shortened V by 0 bases and J by 0 bases, and 8 bases separated the two germline ends. The CDR3 region has the DNA TGTGCCAGCAGCTTAGCACAATCGTACCAAGAGACCCAGTACTTC. Translation: CASSLAQSYQETQYF.